The next 17 T cell receptor beta chains were all read from a single sample in a study of cytomegalovirus exposure and HLA in healthy donors. PCR primers comprised 60 Vbeta and 13 Jbeta primers. Data came from immunoSEQ multiplex PCR; TCRdb stores just in-frame clones and leaves some out. The data show 150,000 to 200,000 clones, approximately 82% seen once. Sequenced: PBMCs. These TCRs come from a male donor in good health and CMV-seronegative.

This clone was seen a single time. The V gene is TRBV2, the J gene TRBJ1-6, with TRBD1 matching over 12 bases. The CDR3 is 15 amino acids. V lost 7 bases, J lost 9 bases, and 7 bases stayed unmatched. The V gene's germline CDR1 is SNHLY and CDR2 FYNNEI. As DNA, the CDR3 is TGTGCCAGCACTCTGGGACAGGGGGCAGGTTCACCCCTCCACTTT. Translating it yields CASTLGQGAGSPLHF.

This clone was counted between two and nine times. The CDR3 protein is CASSYGQGCGYTF. The CDR3 DNA reads TGTGCCAGCAGTTACGGGCAGGGGTGTGGCTACACCTTC. The chain carries TRBV6-5 and TRBJ1-2; D might be TRBD1 (6 bases). The V gene lost 2 bases and the J gene lost 7 bases, with 11 bases spanning the gap. Germline-derived CDR1 and CDR2 are MNHEY and SVGAGI. This CDR3 region has 13 residues.

The count of this clone is one. The chain employs TRBV4-1 and TRBJ2-3; 7 positions match TRBD1. J was trimmed by 0 bases and V by 2 bases; bases with no gene match: 8. Germline V gives CDR1 MGHRA, CDR2 YSYEKL. This CDR3 has 17 residues. CDR3 DNA: TGCGCCAGCAGCCAACCACGTGACAGGGTTAGCACAGATACGCAGTATTTT. Amino acid sequence: CASSQPRDRVSTDTQYF.

This chain uses TRBV2 with TRBJ2-7, with 7 bases that match TRBD1. The germline V gene has CDR1 SNHLY and CDR2 FYNNEI. This CDR3 is 15 amino acids long. The junction had 9 bases not matched to a gene; V was cut back by 5 bases and J by 2 bases. Here the CDR3 DNA reads TGTGCCAGCAGTCCCAGACAGGGAATAACCTACGAGCAGTACTTC. Protein: CASSPRQGITYEQYF.

The rearrangement joins TRBV6-1 to TRBJ1-1; D remains ambiguous. This CDR3 has 16 amino acids. V was shortened by 2 bases and J by 5 bases, with 18 bases between the two germline ends. Germline CDR1 and CDR2: MNHNS and SASEGT. CDR3 sequence: CASSESRRQMRTEAFF. The CDR3 DNA is TGTGCCAGCAGTGAAAGTAGGCGTCAGATGCGGACTGAAGCTTTCTTT.

This chain uses TRBV6-6 with TRBJ1-4, with D possibly matching TRBD1 (5 bases). This CDR3 is built from 15 residues. V was clipped by 2 bases and J by 7 bases, with 14 bases between them. Germline V gene lookup returns CDR1 MNHNY and CDR2 SVGAGI (reference sequence). The CDR3 nucleotides read TGTGCCAGCAGTTACCGACAGCCCGGGGGTGAAAAACTGTTTTTT. It encodes CASSYRQPGGEKLFF.

A single count supports this clone. The sample contains more than one DNA sequence encoding this CDR3. V is TRBV9 and J is TRBJ2-3, with 7 bases identical to TRBD1. The length of the CDR3 is 15 residues. With V trimmed by 1 base and J by 6 bases, 8 bases remained unmatched. The germline CDR1 and CDR2 sequences are SGDLS and YYNGEE. The CDR3 region is CASSVQDRFPDTQYF. The CDR3 DNA reads TGTGCCAGCAGCGTACAGGACAGGTTCCCGGATACGCAGTATTTT.

The V and J genes are TRBV10-2 and TRBJ1-1, with TRBD1 matching over 8 bases. The CDR3 covers 13 residues. The germline V gene has CDR1 WSHSY and CDR2 SAAADI. V was pared by 3 bases and J by 7 bases, with 4 bases of the junction left unmatched. This CDR3 is CASSEDRGGEAFF. CDR3 coding DNA: TGCGCCAGCAGTGAAGACAGGGGTGGTGAAGCTTTCTTT.

J is TRBJ2-7 and V is TRBV4-3; 11 nucleotides agree with TRBD2. Per germline, CDR1 LGHNA and CDR2 YSLEER. The CDR3 sequence is 15 residues long. V lost 5 bases and J lost 1; bases outside the gene matches: 4. DNA of the CDR3: TGCGCCAGCAGCATGGGACTAGCGGAATCCTACGAGCAGTACTTC. Its translation: CASSMGLAESYEQYF.

This clone was counted only a few times. The V and J genes are TRBV10-3 and TRBJ2-1; the match to TRBD2 covers 9 bases. Unmatched junction bases numbered 0, after V lost 3 bases and J lost 0 bases. The length of the CDR3 is 15 residues. Germline V gene lookup returns CDR1 ENHRY and CDR2 SYGVKD. The CDR3 bases are TGTGCCATCAGTGATAGCGGGAGCTCCTACAATGAGCAGTTCTTC. The encoded protein is CAISDSGSSYNEQFF.

The chain links TRBV11-2 to TRBJ2-3; 9 nucleotides match TRBD2. CDR3 size: 14 residues. CDR1 SGHAT and CDR2 FQNNGV come from the germline V gene. V shed 4 bases, J shed 4 bases, and the junction held 3 bases outside the gene matches. This chain's CDR3 is CASSSWTSADTQYF. CDR3 bases: TGTGCCAGCAGCTCGTGGACTAGCGCAGATACGCAGTATTTT.

The chain combines TRBV6-1 with TRBJ2-1; no clear D gene. There are 14 residues in the CDR3. Deletions cut 1 base from V and 9 bases from J, with 13 bases between. Germline V gives CDR1 MNHNS, CDR2 SASEGT. This chain's CDR3 is CASSEVTVVAEQFF. The DNA for the CDR3 is TGTGCCAGCAGTGAAGTAACGGTGGTTGCTGAGCAGTTCTTC.

This clone has just one count. This chain links TRBV7-6 with TRBJ2-5, with TRBD1 matching over 8 bases. Matching the DNA end better, TRBJ2-7 makes the J call doubtful. The CDR3 contains 15 residues. The germline V gene has CDR1 SGHVS and CDR2 FNYEAQ. This CDR3 reads CASSGGTGREREQYF. The CDR3 nucleotides read TGTGCCAGCAGCGGGGGGACAGGCAGGGAGCGCGAGCAGTACTTC.

The chain carries TRBV14 and TRBJ2-7; 7 bases are shared with TRBD2. CDR3 length: 15 residues. Germline loops: CDR1 SGHDN, CDR2 FVKESK. With 1 base clipped from V and 4 bases from J, the junction kept 7 bases outside the gene matches. DNA for the CDR3: TGTGCCAGCAGCCAAGTTTCCGGGGGGAGTTACGAGCAGTACTTC. Encoded protein: CASSQVSGGSYEQYF.

This clone is a singleton in its sample. The chain links TRBV6-5 to TRBJ2-7, with a possible D match to TRBD1 (5 bases). The CDR3 is made up of 13 amino acids. Per germline, CDR1 MNHEY and CDR2 SVGAGI. Between the trimmed V and J ends, which lost 4 bases and 7 bases, there was a span of 14 bases. The CDR3 is CASSSILYREQYF. The CDR3 coding sequence is TGTGCCAGCAGTTCAATACTATACAGGGAGCAGTACTTC.

This clone was seen a single time. J is TRBJ2-2 and V is TRBV9; 7 bases are a match to TRBD1. CDR3 length: 16 amino acids. Germline V CDR1 and CDR2: SGDLS, YYNGEE. With 4 bases clipped from V and 6 bases from J, the junction kept 12 bases outside the gene matches. CDR3 amino acids: CASSPRQGTVPGELFF. CDR3 in DNA: TGTGCCAGCAGCCCCCGACAGGGTACCGTTCCCGGGGAGCTGTTTTTT.

The chain carries TRBV29-1 and TRBJ2-1; possibly TRBD1 for D (6 bases). CDR1 is SQVTM, CDR2 ANQGSEA, per germline. The CDR3 has 13 amino acids. V was shortened by 6 bases and J by 7 bases, with 16 bases between the two germline ends. The CDR3 reads CSVDASQGNEQFF. The CDR3 DNA reads TGCAGCGTCGACGCGTCGCAGGGGAATGAGCAGTTCTTC.